One sample yielded the 22 T cell receptor beta chains listed below, sequenced in a study of cytomegalovirus exposure and HLA in healthy donors. The PCR made use of 60 Vbeta and 13 Jbeta primers. Libraries were prepared by immunoSEQ multiplex PCR; TCRdb keeps only in-frame clonotypes and omits some of them. This table has about 190,000 clones, over 70% appearing once. Input material: PBMCs. Receptors were obtained from a man aged 30 to 45 in good health and CMV-seronegative.

V and J are TRBV28 and TRBJ2-1; 9 bases match TRBD2. Germline V gene data show CDR1 as MDHEN and CDR2 as SYDVKM. The CDR3 runs to 17 residues. Trimming cost V 10 bases and J 4 bases; bases outside gene matches: 17. CDR3: CAIRKGAGGPRYNEQFF. The CDR3 nucleotides are TGTGCCATTCGGAAGGGAGCGGGGGGTCCGAGGTACAATGAGCAGTTCTTC.

V usage is TRBV6-1 and J usage is TRBJ1-2; TRBD1 might be the D (6 bases). This CDR3 contains 14 residues. Germline lookup yields CDR1 MNHNS and CDR2 SASEGT. V was cut by 4 bases and J by 5 bases, with 14 bases left in between. The CDR3 DNA sequence: TGTGCCAGCAGTGTTGGGGGCTGGGCGTATGGCTACACCTTC. Its protein product is CASSVGGWAYGYTF.

The gene calls are TRBV5-4 and TRBJ2-1, with 9 bases matching TRBD1. The CDR3 spans 13 residues. V lost 7 bases to trimming and J lost 9 bases; unmatched junction nucleotides: 8. Per the germline V gene, CDR1 is SGHNT and CDR2 is YYREEE (reference sequence). The CDR3 bases are TGTGCCAGCCGTTACAGGGGGCCGGGTGAGCAGTTCTTC. It yields the protein CASRYRGPGEQFF.

This chain uses TRBV9 with TRBJ2-3; D call uncertain. Trimming pared 1 base from V and 3 bases from J, leaving 12 bases between. Germline V gene lookup returns CDR1 SGDLS and CDR2 YYNGEE. This CDR3 is built from 15 residues. The CDR3 protein is CASSVQFARTDTQYF. In nucleotides, the CDR3 is TGTGCCAGCAGCGTACAATTTGCGAGAACAGATACGCAGTATTTT. Full variable domain (outside the CDR3, taken from reference TRBV9 and TRBJ2-3): DSGVTQTPKHLITATGQRVTLRCSPRSGDLSVYWYQQSLDQGLQFLIQYYNGEERAKGNILERFSAQQFPDLHSELNLSSLELGDSALYFCASSVQFARTDTQYFGPGTRLTVL.

The rearrangement uses TRBV4-1 and TRBJ2-5; 9 bases align to TRBD1. V lost 5 bases, J lost 2 bases, and 6 bases stayed unmatched. Germline V gene data show CDR1 as MGHRA and CDR2 as YSYEKL. The CDR3 length is 15 residues. The CDR3: CASSGGQGPQETQYF. CDR3 in DNA: TGCGCCAGCAGCGGGGGACAGGGACCTCAAGAGACCCAGTACTTC.

The genes are TRBV19 and TRBJ2-3; TRBD1 matches 11 bases. This CDR3 spans 15 amino acids. Losses at the gene ends were 6 bases for V and 5 bases for J; bases not matched to a gene: 7. CDR1 and CDR2 (germline): LNHDA, SQIVND (reference sequence). The DNA for the CDR3 is TGTGCCAGTAGCAGGACAGGGGGCGTCGGAGATACGCAGTATTTT. This translates into CASSRTGGVGDTQYF.

The chain joins TRBV5-5 to TRBJ1-5; D possibly corresponds to TRBD1 (6 bases). Germline lookup yields CDR1 SGHKS and CDR2 YYEKEE (reference sequence). V was shortened by 1 base and J by 8 bases, with 13 bases between the two germline ends. CDR3 length: 14 amino acids. The CDR3: CASSLKTGWEPQHF. The CDR3 DNA follows: TGTGCCAGCAGCTTGAAGACAGGTTGGGAGCCCCAGCATTTT.

The V gene is TRBV13, the J gene TRBJ2-3; weak D call: TRBD1 (6 bases). Germline CDR1 and CDR2: PRHDT and FYEKMQ (reference sequence). The CDR3 is made up of 12 amino acids. V was shortened by 7 bases and J by 1 base, with 6 bases between the two germline ends. The CDR3 spells CASKGGTDTQYF. The CDR3 DNA reads TGTGCCAGCAAGGGGGGCACAGATACGCAGTATTTT.

The chain is built from TRBV4-2 and TRBJ2-1; 8 positions match TRBD2. CDR3 length equals 14 residues. CDR1 is LGHNA, CDR2 YNFKEQ, per germline. Trimming removed 5 bases from V and 2 bases from J; junction bases left unmatched: 2. CDR3 region: CASSIAGPYNEQFF. CDR3 sequence (DNA): TGTGCCAGCAGCATAGCGGGGCCCTACAATGAGCAGTTCTTC.

The gene calls are TRBV19 and TRBJ1-2, with a possible D match to TRBD1 (6 bases). Germline V gene sequence: CDR1 LNHDA, CDR2 SQIVND (reference sequence). The CDR3 length is 12 residues. V was cut by 4 bases and J by 7 bases, with 10 bases left in between. The CDR3 here is CASSTRQVGYTF. CDR3 nucleotide sequence: TGTGCCAGTAGTACCAGACAGGTTGGCTACACCTTC.

The chain recombines TRBV7-8 with TRBJ1-5; the match to TRBD1 covers 7 bases. V trimming: 3 bases; J trimming: 3 bases; junction bases outside the gene matches: 2. CDR1 SGHVS and CDR2 FQNEAQ come from the germline V gene. The CDR3 is made up of 14 amino acids. CDR3 amino acids: CASSFGQANQPQHF. The CDR3 nucleotides are TGTGCCAGCAGCTTCGGACAGGCCAATCAGCCCCAGCATTTT.

The rearrangement joins TRBV28 to TRBJ1-1, with 10 bases identical to TRBD1. The length of the CDR3 is 14 residues. With 6 bases clipped from V and 9 bases from J, the junction kept 10 bases outside the gene matches. Germline CDR1 and CDR2: MDHEN and SYDVKM. The DNA of the CDR3 is TGTGCCAGCAGACCAACGGGACAGGGGAACCAAGCTTTCTTT. Translating it yields CASRPTGQGNQAFF.

This clone was seen only a few times. This rearrangement joins TRBV28 to TRBJ1-5; D not certain. The V gene lost 6 bases and the J gene lost 11 bases, with 26 bases spanning the gap. The CDR3 loop spans 16 amino acids. Germline V gene lookup returns CDR1 MDHEN and CDR2 SYDVKM. The CDR3 bases are TGTGCCAGCAGCCCCTCCCCAGAGACGGGTGTGTTTGCCCAGCATTTT. Amino acid sequence: CASSPSPETGVFAQHF.

V usage is TRBV19 and J usage is TRBJ1-5; D might be TRBD1 (5 bases). Germline loops: CDR1 LNHDA, CDR2 SQIVND (reference sequence). CDR3 size: 14 residues. The V end was cut by 5 bases, the J end by 9 bases, with 17 bases between. In DNA, the CDR3 is TGTGCCAGTAGTGTCCTGACCCTGGGGCGGCCCCAGCATTTT. Its translation: CASSVLTLGRPQHF.

This chain joins TRBV4-1 and TRBJ2-1, with 9 bases that match TRBD1. The CDR3 runs 18 residues. J gave up 5 bases and V 0 bases, and 11 bases lay outside the gene matches. The V gene's germline CDR1 is MGHRA and CDR2 YSYEKL. CDR3 sequence reads: CASSQEAYAGQGDNEQFF. CDR3 DNA sequence: TGCGCCAGCAGCCAAGAAGCATATGCGGGACAGGGAGACAATGAGCAGTTCTTC.

The V call is TRBV5-1, the J call TRBJ2-5; D possibly corresponds to TRBD1 (8 bases). The length of the CDR3 is 14 residues. Trimming took 2 bases from V and 5 from J, leaving 13 bases between them. The V gene's germline CDR1 is SGHRS and CDR2 YFSETQ. The CDR3 DNA is TGCGCCAGCAGCTTAACAGGGGGAGGGGAGACCCAGTACTTC. Residues: CASSLTGGGETQYF.

This rearrangement joins TRBV7-9 to TRBJ2-1; tentative D call: TRBD2 (6 bases). The CDR3 is 15 amino acids. Trimming shortened V by 1 base and J by 6 bases, and 13 bases separated the two germline ends. The germline CDR1 and CDR2 sequences are SEHNR and FQNEAQ (reference sequence). The CDR3 is CASSLVSRDGNEQFF. Here the CDR3 DNA reads TGTGCCAGCAGCTTAGTATCGCGGGACGGCAATGAGCAGTTCTTC. Variable domain in full (rest from reference TRBV7-9 and TRBJ2-1): DTGVSQNPRHKITKRGQNVTFRCDPISEHNRLYWYRQTLGQGPEFLTYFQNEAQLEKSRLLSDRFSAERPKGSFSTLEIQRTEQGDSAMYLCASSLVSRDGNEQFFGPGTRLTVL.

The chain carries TRBV7-8 and TRBJ1-6, with 10 bases aligning to TRBD1. The CDR3 loop spans 16 amino acids. The trim removed 0 bases at V and 8 bases at J, leaving 4 bases unmatched. Germline V CDR1 and CDR2: SGHVS, FQNEAQ. CDR3 region: CASSLARGTGDSPLHF. As DNA, the CDR3 is TGTGCCAGCAGCTTAGCCAGGGGGACAGGGGATTCACCCCTCCACTTT.

As to this clone: This same CDR3 is encoded by further DNA sequences in the sample. The chain is built from TRBV7-2 and TRBJ2-3, with 8 bases aligning to TRBD2. The CDR3 loop spans 15 amino acids. V shed 5 bases, J shed 0 bases, and the junction held 4 bases outside the gene matches. CDR1 SGHTA and CDR2 FQGNSA come from the germline V gene. In nucleotides, the CDR3 is TGTGCCAGCAGCCTTAGCGGGGTGAGCACAGATACGCAGTATTTT. Amino acid sequence: CASSLSGVSTDTQYF.

The chain is built from TRBV30 and TRBJ2-7, with 9 bases identical to TRBD2. Trimming took 2 bases from V and 0 from J; bases not matched to a gene: 5. This CDR3 region has 15 residues. Germline V gene sequence: CDR1 GTSNPN, CDR2 SVGIG (reference sequence). Here the CDR3 reads CAWSPTSGLSYEQYF. Here the CDR3 DNA reads TGTGCCTGGAGTCCAACTAGCGGGCTCTCCTACGAGCAGTACTTC. The full variable domain, with the rest looked up from reference TRBV30 and TRBJ2-7, is SQTIHQWPATLVQPVGSPLSLECTVEGTSNPNLYWYRQAAGRGLQLLFYSVGIGQISSEVPQNLSASRPQDRQFILSSKKLLLSDSGFYLCAWSPTSGLSYEQYFGPGTRLTVT.

The genes are TRBV19 and TRBJ2-7, with D unresolved. With 2 bases removed from V and 5 bases from J, the gap between germline ends came to 31 bases. The CDR3 extends over 20 amino acids. Germline V gene sequence: CDR1 LNHDA, CDR2 SQIVND (reference sequence). CDR3 in amino acids: CASSIWYPLRTILSPDEQYF. Here the CDR3 DNA reads TGTGCCAGTAGTATATGGTACCCCCTAAGAACGATCCTATCTCCCGACGAGCAGTACTTC.

The chain joins TRBV5-6 to TRBJ2-4; 10 nucleotides match TRBD1. The CDR3 totals 14 residues. CDR1 is SGHDT, CDR2 YYEEEE, per germline. Losses at the gene ends were 0 bases for V and 6 bases for J; bases not matched to a gene: 0. The DNA of the CDR3 is TGTGCCAGCAGCTTGGGACAGGGGGCAAACATTCAGTACTTC. Translation gives CASSLGQGANIQYF. Supplemented by reference TRBV5-6 and TRBJ2-4, the full variable domain reads DAGVTQSPTHLIKTRGQQVTLRCSPKSGHDTVSWYQQALGQGPQFIFQYYEEEERQRGNFPDRFSGHQFPNYSSELNVNALLLGDSALYLCASSLGQGANIQYFGAGTRLSVL.